This T cell receptor beta chain appears in the sequencing data of a study of long-term antiretroviral therapy in people with HIV. Study-wide points: Information on adherence to ART, viral resistance or therapy changes was unavailable. Collection of the blood, which took place between the mid-2000s and the late 2010s, possibly occurred under older ART regimens.

The run of the v3.0 immunoSEQ assay was at survey level. Measured with immunoSEQ multiplex PCR; TCRdb has only the in-frame clones, and not every one. The sample consists of some 25,000 clones, 86% of them appearing once. Turning to this clone: The antigen remains unidentified.

Germline CDR1 and CDR2: MNHEY and SMNVEV (reference sequence). This CDR3 is built from 14 residues. The ends were cut back, 5 bases at V and 2 bases at J, with 13 bases in the middle. The sequence was collected from a man aged 45 to 65 with HIV. The sequencing here drew on unsorted PBMCs, taken 1.2 years after starting antiretroviral therapy. The chain combines TRBV27 with TRBJ2-7; D uncertain. CDR3 sequence (DNA): TGTGCCAGCAGTCCAGGCATCTTACCCTACGAGCAGTACTTC. Protein sequence: CASSPGILPYEQYF.